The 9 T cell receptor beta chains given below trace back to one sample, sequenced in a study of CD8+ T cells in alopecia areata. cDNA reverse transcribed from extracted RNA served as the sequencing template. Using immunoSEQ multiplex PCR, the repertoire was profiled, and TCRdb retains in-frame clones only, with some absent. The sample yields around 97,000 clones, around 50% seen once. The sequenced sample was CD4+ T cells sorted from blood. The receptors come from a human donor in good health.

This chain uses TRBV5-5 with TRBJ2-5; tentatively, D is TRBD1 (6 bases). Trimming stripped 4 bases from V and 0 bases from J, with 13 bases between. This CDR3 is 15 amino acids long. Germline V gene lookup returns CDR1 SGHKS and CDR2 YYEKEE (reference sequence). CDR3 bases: TGTGCCAGCAGCACGCAAGGGGGAAACCAAGAGACCCAGTACTTC. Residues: CASSTQGGNQETQYF.

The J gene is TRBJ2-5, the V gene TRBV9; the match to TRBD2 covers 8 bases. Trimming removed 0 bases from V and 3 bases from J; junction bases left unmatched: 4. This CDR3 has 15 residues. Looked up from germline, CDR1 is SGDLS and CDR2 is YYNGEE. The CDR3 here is CASSVASGGKETQYF. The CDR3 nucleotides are TGTGCCAGCAGCGTAGCGAGCGGGGGTAAAGAGACCCAGTACTTC.

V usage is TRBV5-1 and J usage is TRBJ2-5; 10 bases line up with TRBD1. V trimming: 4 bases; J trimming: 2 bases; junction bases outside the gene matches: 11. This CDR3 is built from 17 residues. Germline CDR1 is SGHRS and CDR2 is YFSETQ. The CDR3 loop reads CASSPRSGTGVQETQYF. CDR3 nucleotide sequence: TGCGCCAGCAGCCCACGCAGCGGGACAGGGGTACAAGAGACCCAGTACTTC.

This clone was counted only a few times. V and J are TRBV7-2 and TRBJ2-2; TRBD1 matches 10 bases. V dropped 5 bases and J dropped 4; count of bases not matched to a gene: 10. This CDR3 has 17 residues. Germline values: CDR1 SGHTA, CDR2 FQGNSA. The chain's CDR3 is CASSPSAWDRGTGELFF. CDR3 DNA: TGTGCCAGCAGCCCTTCAGCTTGGGACAGGGGCACCGGGGAGCTGTTTTTT.

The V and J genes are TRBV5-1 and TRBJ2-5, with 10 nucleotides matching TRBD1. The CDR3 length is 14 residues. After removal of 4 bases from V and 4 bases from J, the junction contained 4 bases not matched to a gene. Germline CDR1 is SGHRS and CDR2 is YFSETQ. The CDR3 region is CASSAGQGRETQYF. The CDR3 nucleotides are TGCGCCAGCAGCGCGGGACAGGGGAGAGAGACCCAGTACTTC.

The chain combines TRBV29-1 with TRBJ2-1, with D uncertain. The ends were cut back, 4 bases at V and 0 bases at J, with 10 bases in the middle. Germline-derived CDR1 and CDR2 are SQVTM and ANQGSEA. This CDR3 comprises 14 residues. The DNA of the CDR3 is TGCAGCGTTGCCCGTTTGAGCTCCTACAATGAGCAGTTCTTC. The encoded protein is CSVARLSSYNEQFF.

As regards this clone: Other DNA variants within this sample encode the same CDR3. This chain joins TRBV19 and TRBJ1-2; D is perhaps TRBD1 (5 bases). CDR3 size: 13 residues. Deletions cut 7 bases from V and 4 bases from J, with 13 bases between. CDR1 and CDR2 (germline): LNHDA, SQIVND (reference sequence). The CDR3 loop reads CASTQGLGYGYTF. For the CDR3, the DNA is TGTGCCAGTACCCAGGGATTAGGCTATGGCTACACCTTC.

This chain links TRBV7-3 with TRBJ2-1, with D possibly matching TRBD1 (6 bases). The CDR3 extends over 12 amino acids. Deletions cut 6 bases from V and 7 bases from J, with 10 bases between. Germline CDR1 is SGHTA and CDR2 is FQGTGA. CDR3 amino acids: CASSKQGNEQFF. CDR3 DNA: TGTGCCAGCAGTAAACAGGGAAATGAGCAGTTCTTC.

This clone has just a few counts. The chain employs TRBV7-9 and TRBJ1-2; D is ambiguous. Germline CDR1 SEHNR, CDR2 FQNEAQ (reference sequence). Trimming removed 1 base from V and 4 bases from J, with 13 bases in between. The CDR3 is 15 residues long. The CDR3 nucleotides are TGTGCCAGCAGCTTAGGTCCAGAAAACTTCTATGGCTACACCTTC. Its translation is CASSLGPENFYGYTF.